Reported below is one TCR beta chain. The target antigen is unknown. The ends were cut back, 0 bases at V and 0 bases at J, with 16 bases in the middle. CDR3 length equals 19 residues. Germline-derived CDR1 and CDR2 are SGDLS and YYNGEE. This record belongs to a study of cytomegalovirus exposure and HLA in healthy donors. Study overall: Around 80 million unique TCR sequences came from HLA-typed donors in an early release.

Study observations and caveats: Using a false discovery rate of 0.05, a later analysis showed that 15,000 to 20,000 TCR beta sequences were associated with HLA alleles. In a later analysis, a missense DCLRE1C variant was linked to TCR beta V- and J-gene trimming.

The study ran its PCR with 60 Vbeta and 13 Jbeta primers. Data came from immunoSEQ multiplex PCR; TCRdb stores just in-frame clones and leaves some out. Its clone listing holds tens of thousands of clones. The gene calls are TRBV9 and TRBJ2-6; tentative D call: TRBD1 (6 bases). Sequences were obtained from PBMCs. The clonotype originates from a woman aged 55-75 years in good health and CMV-seronegative. The CDR3 nucleotides read TGTGCCAGCAGCGTAGCGGTCAACAGGGAATACTCTGGGGCCAACGTCCTGACTTTC. It codes for CASSVAVNREYSGANVLTF. Filled out from reference TRBV9 and TRBJ2-6, the complete variable domain reads DSGVTQTPKHLITATGQRVTLRCSPRSGDLSVYWYQQSLDQGLQFLIQYYNGEERAKGNILERFSAQQFPDLHSELNLSSLELGDSALYFCASSVAVNREYSGANVLTFGAGSRLTVL.